The 29 T cell receptor beta chains presented below share a single source sample, sequenced in a study of tumor and adjacent non-tumor tissue in lung cancer. RNA was extracted from bulk tissue without any cell sorting. This non-tumor lung sample came from over 3 cm beyond the tumor edge. TCRbeta libraries were built with three rounds of nested PCR, modified from ARM-PCR. TCRdb redid the calling of the multiplex PCR reads with MiXCR, one entry per CDR3 protein. The table has about 90,000 distinct CDR3 sequences, more than 75% seen once. The sequencing sample was made of distant non-tumor lung tissue. These TCRs come from a woman between 50 and 59 years old with non-small cell lung cancer.

The V gene is TRBV12-3 or TRBV12-4, the J gene TRBJ2-3; possibly TRBD1 for D (5 bases). Trimming stripped 7 bases from V and 11 bases from J, with 25 bases between. This CDR3 is 15 amino acids long. The CDR3 coding sequence is TGTGCCAGCACATCACGGCAGGGTGGCACAGATGTGCAGTATTTT. Amino acid sequence: CASTSRQGGTDVQYF.

In this sample, this clonotype turned up once. Without the conserved terminal phenylalanine or tryptophan, this CDR3 likely stems from a read error. This chain links TRBV6-5 with TRBJ2-5; 7 bases align to TRBD2. CDR3 length: 15 amino acids. Trimming removed 0 bases from V and 6 bases from J; junction bases left unmatched: 7. The germline gives CDR1 MNHEY, CDR2 SVGAGI. CDR3 residues: CASSYSYGREKTQYI. The CDR3 coding sequence is TGTGCCAGCAGTTACTCATATGGGAGGGAGAAGACCCAGTACATC.

Regarding this clonotype: The CDR3 carries no conserved terminal phenylalanine or tryptophan, so it likely arises from a read error. CDR3 sequence: CANSYITVTPLTYEQYY. CDR3 DNA: TGTGCCAACAGTTACATTACGGTGACACCCCTTACCTACGAGCAGTACTAC. The chain links TRBV6-2 or TRBV6-3 to TRBJ2-7; no firm D call. Germline assignment: CDR1 MNHEY and CDR2 SVGEGT. This CDR3 is built from 17 residues.

This clonotype has just one count. V usage is TRBV6-1 and J usage is TRBJ2-7, with D possibly being TRBD2 (5 bases). V shed 6 bases and J shed 3 bases, with 18 bases lying between them. Per germline, CDR1 MNHNS and CDR2 SASEGT. This CDR3 is built from 15 residues. DNA of the CDR3: TGTGCCAGCAGCGCCTGGAATATCGGACTCTACGAGCAGTACTTC. It encodes CASSAWNIGLYEQYF.

In its sample, this clonotype was seen once. One end of the junction does not line up with germline, which may come from a read error. The chain couples TRBV14 to TRBJ1-1; no clear D. Germline V gives CDR1 SGHDN, CDR2 FVKESK. The CDR3 sequence is 19 residues long. The CDR3: CASTQDPTVPRKRNTEAFF. For the CDR3, the DNA is TGTGCCAGCACCCAAGACCCTACAGTCCCCAGGAAACGGAACACTGAAGCTTTCTTT. The whole variable domain, remainder taken from reference TRBV14 and TRBJ1-1, is EAGVTQFPSHSVIEKGQTVTLRCDPISGHDNLYWYRRVMGKEIKFLLHFVKESKQDESGMPNNRFLAERTGGTYSTLKVQPAELEDSGVYFCASTQDPTVPRKRNTEAFFGQGTRLTVV.

CDR3 region: CASKGGQGGLYF. DNA for the CDR3: TGCGCCAGCAAGGGAGGACAGGGCGGGCTGTACTTC. The chain combines TRBV5-1 with TRBJ2-7; 8 nucleotides align to TRBD1. CDR1 is SGHRS and CDR2 is YFSETQ in the germline V gene. The V and J ends lost 6 bases and 12 bases, in that order; junction bases with no gene match: 11. This CDR3 contains 12 residues.

Details on this clonotype: A much larger clone lies one base from this, so it may be a read error. The chain carries TRBV6-1 and TRBJ2-1; 10 nucleotides match TRBD2. The germline V gene has CDR1 MNHNS and CDR2 SASEGT. The CDR3 has 16 residues. The CDR3 sequence: CTSGGGLADSYNEQFF. Here the CDR3 DNA reads TGTACCAGCGGCGGCGGACTAGCGGACTCCTACAATGAGCAGTTCTTC.

This chain joins TRBV6-2 or TRBV6-3 and TRBJ2-2, with 13 bases fitting TRBD2. The CDR3 runs 17 residues. The germline V gene encodes CDR1 MNHEY and CDR2 SVGEGT. J was trimmed by 9 bases and V by 4 bases; bases with no gene match: 11. DNA of the CDR3: TGTGCCAGCAGTTCCCGGACTAGCGGGAGAATGAGCTGGGAGCTGTTTTTT. Its protein is CASSSRTSGRMSWELFF.

This clonotype came up many times. The J gene is TRBJ1-5, the V gene TRBV6-5; TRBD1 matches 8 bases. The V segment lost 0 bases and the J segment 5 bases; nucleotides outside the gene matches: 3. CDR3 length: 15 amino acids. Per the germline V gene, CDR1 is MNHEY and CDR2 is SVGAGI. DNA for the CDR3: TGTGCCAGCAGTTACTCCGGGACAGGAGATCAGCCCCAGCATTTT. The encoded protein is CASSYSGTGDQPQHF.

In regard to this clonotype: It may be a read error: a sequence one base away is much more abundant. The chain employs TRBV7-8 and TRBJ1-1; D is ambiguous. V lost 5 bases to trimming and J lost 1 base, with 20 bases between them. The CDR3 is made up of 17 amino acids. Germline-derived CDR1 and CDR2 are SGHVS and FQNEAQ. The CDR3 sequence is CASSPYPPTVTNTEAFF. In DNA form, the CDR3 reads TGTGCCAGCAGCCCATACCCTCCTACAGTGACGAACACTGAAGCTTTCTTT.

Of note for this clonotype: A much larger clone differs by one base, so this may be a read error. The chain uses TRBV7-9 and TRBJ2-3; 11 bases are shared with TRBD2. There are 14 residues in the CDR3. The germline V gene encodes CDR1 SEHNR and CDR2 FQNEAQ (reference sequence). CDR3 sequence (DNA): TGTGCCAGCAGCCTAGCGGGGGGCACAGATATGCAGTATTTT. It is translated as CASSLAGGTDMQYF. Complete variable domain (other parts from reference TRBV7-9 and TRBJ2-3): DTGVSQNPRHKITKRGQNVTFRCDPISEHNRLYWYRQTLGQGPEFLTYFQNEAQLEKSRLLSDRFSAERPKGSFSTLEIQRTEQGDSAMYLCASSLAGGTDMQYFGPGTRLTVL.

This clonotype was seen a single time. Germline is not matched at one junction end, which may reflect a read error. The chain carries TRBV12-3 or TRBV12-4 and TRBJ1-5; D uncertain. The CDR3 is 14 amino acids. The CDR3, as DNA: TGTGCCAGCAAAATAGAAGGCGGGGATCAGCACCAGCATTTT. Protein: CASKIEGGDQHQHF.

About this clonotype itself: In this CDR3 the conserved last residue, phenylalanine or tryptophan, is missing, so a read error is likely. The limits of the CDR3 on the DNA are not certain, so only TCRdb's listed CDR3 is given. The chain combines TRBV10-3 with TRBJ1-1. The CDR3 spans 15 amino acids, including both terminal residues. Per the germline V gene, CDR1 is ENHRY and CDR2 is SYGVKD. CDR3 amino acids: CAISGRRDGDTEALL.

As regards this clonotype: This CDR3 is missing its conserved last phenylalanine or tryptophan, likely due to a read error. The J gene is TRBJ2-7, the V gene TRBV4-2; 12 bases fit TRBD2. CDR3 length equals 14 residues. V was pared by 5 bases and J by 7 bases, with 6 bases of the junction left unmatched. Germline assignment: CDR1 LGHNA and CDR2 YNFKEQ. This CDR3 is CASSSLAGGDEQYL. Written as DNA, the CDR3 is TGTGCCAGCAGCTCCCTAGCGGGGGGGGATGAGCAGTACTTG.

As concerns this clonotype: The germline gene is not matched at one end of the junction; a read error may be the cause. This chain joins TRBV4-1 and TRBJ1-6; tentatively, D is TRBD1 (6 bases). This CDR3 is 16 amino acids long. The germline V gene encodes CDR1 MGHRA and CDR2 YSYEKL. The CDR3 sequence: CASIQGGGRGESPLHF. CDR3 in DNA: TGCGCCAGTATCCAAGGTGGTGGTAGGGGGGAATCACCCCTTCACTTT.

Details on this clonotype: The junction departs from germline at one end; a sequencing error may be responsible. The V gene is TRBV28, the J gene TRBJ1-4, with TRBD1 matching over 7 bases. Germline values: CDR1 MDHEN, CDR2 SYDVKM. The CDR3 runs 15 residues. The CDR3 DNA reads TGTGTCAGCAGTTCCGCGAGCCAGGGGGGGGAAAAACTGTTTTTT. Its protein product is CVSSSASQGGEKLFF.

This clonotype was detected only once. Relative to the germline gene, one junction end is altered; a read error may explain this. The genes are TRBV2 and TRBJ2-6, with D possibly being TRBD1 (6 bases). The CDR3 sequence is 17 residues long. In germline, CDR1 is SNHLY, CDR2 FYNNEI. CDR3 sequence reads: CTSSPRGELSGANVLTF. In nucleotides, the CDR3 is TGTACCAGCAGCCCCAGGGGCGAGCTCTCTGGGGCCAACGTCCTGACATTC.

Details on this clonotype: An end of the junction differs from the germline gene, which may be a read error. This sequence joins TRBV4-2 and TRBJ2-7; no firm D call. The CDR3 loop spans 16 amino acids. Germline V gene sequence: CDR1 LGHNA, CDR2 YNFKEQ. The CDR3 DNA reads as TGTACCAGTAGCCATGAAGTAGAGGTGGTCCCCTACGAGCAGTACTTC. As protein: CTSSHEVEVVPYEQYF.

As regards this clonotype: Without the conserved terminal phenylalanine or tryptophan, this CDR3 likely stems from a read error. The chain combines TRBV6-1 with TRBJ1-1, with D possibly matching TRBD1 (5 bases). Germline assignment: CDR1 MNHNS and CDR2 SASEGT. The CDR3 runs 16 residues. The CDR3 sequence: CASREAEVKGINEAFS. CDR3 coding DNA: TGTGCCAGCAGGGAAGCCGAAGTCAAGGGGATCAACGAAGCTTTCTCT.

This clonotype was observed a single time. This sequence may be a read error, since a much larger clone differs from it by one base. This chain links TRBV28 with TRBJ2-7, with 9 bases aligning to TRBD1. CDR1 is MDHEN, CDR2 SYDVKM, per germline. Trimming removed 4 bases from V and 5 bases from J; junction bases left unmatched: 6. This CDR3 region has 14 residues. The CDR3 sequence is CASSSARTGDEQYF. In nucleotides, the CDR3 is TGTGCCAGCAGTTCCGCCCGGACAGGGGACGAGCAGTACTTC.

This clonotype was counted ten times or more. This rearrangement joins TRBV30 to TRBJ2-7; D is uncertain. V was clipped by 5 bases and J by 4 bases, with 12 bases between them. CDR1 GTSNPN and CDR2 SVGIG come from the germline V gene (reference sequence). The CDR3 has 12 amino acids. CDR3 DNA: TGTGCCTGGGCGGCTACTATATACGAGCAGTACTTC. It yields the protein CAWAATIYEQYF.

About this clonotype: The CDR3 end shows no conserved phenylalanine or tryptophan, and so a read error is likely. V and J are TRBV6-5 and TRBJ1-5; D is unresolved. The CDR3 extends over 15 amino acids. From germline, CDR1 is MNHEY and CDR2 SVGAGI. CDR3 nucleotide sequence: TGTGCCAGCAAACGGACTCCGGGAGGCAATCGGCCCCAGCATTCT. It specifies CASKRTPGGNRPQHS.

The sample holds many counts of this clonotype. The rearrangement joins TRBV21-1 to TRBJ2-7; the table's D call of TRBD1 was not tested on the DNA. TRBV21-1 constitutes a pseudogene. The CDR3 is 18 amino acids. CDR3 protein: CARKKPTRTGSVGSEQYF. For the CDR3, the DNA is TGTGCCAGAAAAAAGCCAACTCGGACAGGGTCTGTCGGGAGCGAGCAGTACTTC.

Concerning this clonotype itself: The junction differs from germline at one of its ends, possibly a read error. V is TRBV20-1 and J is TRBJ2-7; 7 bases are a match to TRBD2. Germline loops: CDR1 DFQATT, CDR2 SNEGSKA (reference sequence). CDR3 size: 13 residues. The CDR3, as DNA: TGCGGTGCTAGAGGGAGGGACTCCTACGAGCAGTACTTC. Its protein is CGARGRDSYEQYF.

With respect to this clonotype: The junction and the germline gene differ at one end; a read error may be behind it. This chain links TRBV6-1 with TRBJ1-4; D is perhaps TRBD1 (6 bases). The V gene's germline CDR1 is MNHNS and CDR2 SASEGT. The CDR3 extends over 13 amino acids. Written as DNA, the CDR3 is TGTGCCCCCCGGGACACCAATAATGATAAACTGTTTTTT. It encodes CAPRDTNNDKLFF.

Only one count was recorded for this clonotype. Compared with germline, one end of the junction differs, possibly owing to a read error. V and J are TRBV12-3 or TRBV12-4 and TRBJ2-7; D not resolved. CDR3 length: 13 residues. This chain's CDR3 is CARSLEQTYEQYF. The DNA of the CDR3 is TGTGCCAGGAGTTTGGAACAGACCTACGAGCAGTATTTC.

Turning to this clonotype: The junction does not match germline at one end; this may be a read error. J is TRBJ2-2 and V is TRBV12-3 or TRBV12-4, with D maybe TRBD1 (6 bases). The CDR3 contains 13 residues. This CDR3 reads CVSRLQGTGELFF. In DNA form, the CDR3 reads TGTGTCAGCAGACTACAGGGTACCGGGGAGCTGTTTTTC.

Comment on this clonotype: One end of the junction fails to match germline, which may point to a read error. The genes are TRBV6-5 and TRBJ2-1; 8 nucleotides line up with TRBD2. Germline loops: CDR1 MNHEY, CDR2 SVGAGI. CDR3 length equals 17 residues. CDR3 protein: CTSSYHTYGRAQNEQFF. CDR3 DNA sequence: TGTACCAGCAGTTACCATACTTACGGGAGGGCCCAGAATGAGCAGTTCTTC.

This rearrangement joins TRBV19 to TRBJ2-1, with a possible D match to TRBD1 (6 bases). Trimming removed 7 bases at V and 11 bases at J, with 15 bases between. CDR1 is LNHDA and CDR2 is SQIVND in the germline V gene (reference sequence). The length of the CDR3 is 12 residues. CDR3 residues: CASNEVGTQQFF. The DNA for the CDR3 is TGTGCCAGTAACGAAGTAGGGACACAGCAGTTCTTC.